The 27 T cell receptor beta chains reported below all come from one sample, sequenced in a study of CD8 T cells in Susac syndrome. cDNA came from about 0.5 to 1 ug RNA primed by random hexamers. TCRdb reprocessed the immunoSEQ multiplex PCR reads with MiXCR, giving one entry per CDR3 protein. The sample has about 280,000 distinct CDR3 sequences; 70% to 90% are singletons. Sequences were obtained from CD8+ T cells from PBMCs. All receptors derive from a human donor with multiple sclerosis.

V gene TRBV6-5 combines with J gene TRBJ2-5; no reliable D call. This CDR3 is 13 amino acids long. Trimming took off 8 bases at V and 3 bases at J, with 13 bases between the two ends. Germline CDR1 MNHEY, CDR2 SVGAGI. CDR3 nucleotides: TGTGCCAGCTGCGTCTTGGGCGAAGAGACCCAGTACTTC. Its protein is CASCVLGEETQYF.

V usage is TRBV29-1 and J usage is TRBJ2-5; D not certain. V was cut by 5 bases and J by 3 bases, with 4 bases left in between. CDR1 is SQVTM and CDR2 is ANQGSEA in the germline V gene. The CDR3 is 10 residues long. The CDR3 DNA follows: TGCAGCGTTCCAGAAGAGACCCAGTACTTC. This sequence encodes CSVPEETQYF.

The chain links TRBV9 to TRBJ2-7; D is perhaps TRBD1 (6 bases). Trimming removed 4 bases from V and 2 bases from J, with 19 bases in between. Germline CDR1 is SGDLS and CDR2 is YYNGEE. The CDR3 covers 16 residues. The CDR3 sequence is CASSPTNREIPYEQYF. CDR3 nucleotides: TGTGCCAGCAGCCCAACTAACAGGGAAATCCCCTACGAGCAGTACTTC.

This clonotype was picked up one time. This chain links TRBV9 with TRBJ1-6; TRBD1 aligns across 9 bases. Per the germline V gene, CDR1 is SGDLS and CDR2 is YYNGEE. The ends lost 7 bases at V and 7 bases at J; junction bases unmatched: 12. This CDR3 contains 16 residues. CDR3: CASSPGTGNFNSPLHF. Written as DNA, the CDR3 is TGTGCCAGCTCGCCTGGGACAGGGAATTTCAATTCACCCCTCCACTTT. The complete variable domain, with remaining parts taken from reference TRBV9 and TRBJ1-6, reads DSGVTQTPKHLITATGQRVTLRCSPRSGDLSVYWYQQSLDQGLQFLIQYYNGEERAKGNILERFSAQQFPDLHSELNLSSLELGDSALYFCASSPGTGNFNSPLHFGNGTRLTVT.

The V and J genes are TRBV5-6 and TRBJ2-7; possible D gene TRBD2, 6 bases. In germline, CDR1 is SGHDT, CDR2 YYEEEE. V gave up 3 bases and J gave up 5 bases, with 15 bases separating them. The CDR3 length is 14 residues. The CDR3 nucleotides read TGTGCCAGCAGCTCGCACGGCGGGAACCACGAGCAGTACTTC. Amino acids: CASSSHGGNHEQYF.

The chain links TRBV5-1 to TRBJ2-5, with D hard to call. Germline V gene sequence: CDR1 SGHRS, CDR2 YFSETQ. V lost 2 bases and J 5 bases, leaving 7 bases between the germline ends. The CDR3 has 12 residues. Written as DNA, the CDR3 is TGCGCCAGCAGCTTCGACAAGGAGACCCAGTACTTC. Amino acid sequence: CASSFDKETQYF.

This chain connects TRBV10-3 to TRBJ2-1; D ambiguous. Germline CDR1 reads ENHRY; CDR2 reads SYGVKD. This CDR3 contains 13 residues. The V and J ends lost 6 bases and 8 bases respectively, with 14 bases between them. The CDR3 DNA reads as TGTGCCATCAGGCCTAAGGGATTGGATGAGCAGTTCTTC. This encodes CAIRPKGLDEQFF.

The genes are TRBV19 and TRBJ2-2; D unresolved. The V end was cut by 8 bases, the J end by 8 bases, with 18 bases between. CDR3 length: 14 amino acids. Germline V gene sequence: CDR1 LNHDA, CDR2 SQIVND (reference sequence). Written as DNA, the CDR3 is TGTGCCAGTGGTGGCTCTAAGTGGAGAGGGGAGCTGTTTTTT. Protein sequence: CASGGSKWRGELFF.

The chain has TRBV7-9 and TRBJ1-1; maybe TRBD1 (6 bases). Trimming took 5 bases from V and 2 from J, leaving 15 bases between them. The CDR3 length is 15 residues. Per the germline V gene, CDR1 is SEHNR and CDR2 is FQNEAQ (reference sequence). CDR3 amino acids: CASSPSRGSNTEAFF. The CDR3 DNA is TGTGCCAGCAGCCCATCAAGGGGGAGTAACACTGAAGCTTTCTTT.

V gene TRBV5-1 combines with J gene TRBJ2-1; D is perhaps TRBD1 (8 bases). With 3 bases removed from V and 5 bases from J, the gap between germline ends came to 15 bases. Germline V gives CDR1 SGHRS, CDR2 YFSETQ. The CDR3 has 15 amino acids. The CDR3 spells CASSYGQGLNNEQFF. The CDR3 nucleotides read TGCGCCAGCAGCTACGGACAGGGACTAAACAATGAGCAGTTCTTC.

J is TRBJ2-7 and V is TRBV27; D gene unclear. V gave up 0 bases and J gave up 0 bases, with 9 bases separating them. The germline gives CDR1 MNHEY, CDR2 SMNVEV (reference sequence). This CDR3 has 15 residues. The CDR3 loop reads CASSLSLRTSYEQYF. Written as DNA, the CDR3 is TGTGCCAGCAGTTTATCTTTGAGGACCTCCTACGAGCAGTACTTC.

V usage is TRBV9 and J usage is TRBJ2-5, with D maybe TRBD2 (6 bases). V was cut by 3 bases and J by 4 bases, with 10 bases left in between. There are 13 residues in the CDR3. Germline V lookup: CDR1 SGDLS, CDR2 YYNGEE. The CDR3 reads CASSGRGGETQYF. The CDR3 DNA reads TGTGCCAGCAGCGGAAGGGGAGGAGAGACCCAGTACTTC. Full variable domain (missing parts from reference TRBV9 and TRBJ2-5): DSGVTQTPKHLITATGQRVTLRCSPRSGDLSVYWYQQSLDQGLQFLIQYYNGEERAKGNILERFSAQQFPDLHSELNLSSLELGDSALYFCASSGRGGETQYFGPGTRLLVL.

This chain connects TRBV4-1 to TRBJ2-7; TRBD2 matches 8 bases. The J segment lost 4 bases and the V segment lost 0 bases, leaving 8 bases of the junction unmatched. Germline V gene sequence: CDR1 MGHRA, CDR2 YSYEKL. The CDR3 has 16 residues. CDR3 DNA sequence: TGCGCCAGCAGCCAAGATCCGCGGGAGGTCCCATACGAGCAGTACTTC. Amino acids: CASSQDPREVPYEQYF.

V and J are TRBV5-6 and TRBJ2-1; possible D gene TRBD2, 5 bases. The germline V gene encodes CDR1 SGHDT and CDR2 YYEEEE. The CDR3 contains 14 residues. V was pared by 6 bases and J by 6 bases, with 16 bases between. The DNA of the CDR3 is TGTGCCAGCATCGTCGGACCCGAGGGCAATGAGCAGTTCTTC. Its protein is CASIVGPEGNEQFF.

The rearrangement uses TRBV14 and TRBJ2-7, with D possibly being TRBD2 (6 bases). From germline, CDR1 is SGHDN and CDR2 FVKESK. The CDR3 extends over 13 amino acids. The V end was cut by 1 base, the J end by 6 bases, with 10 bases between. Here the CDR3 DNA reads TGTGCCAGCAGCCAAGTCATCGGGGGCGAGCAGTACTTC. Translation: CASSQVIGGEQYF.

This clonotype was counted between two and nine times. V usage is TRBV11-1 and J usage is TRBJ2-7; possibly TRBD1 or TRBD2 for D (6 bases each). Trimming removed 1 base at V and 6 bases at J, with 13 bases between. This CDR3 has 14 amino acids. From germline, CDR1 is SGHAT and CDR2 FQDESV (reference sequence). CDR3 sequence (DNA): TGTGCCAGCAGCTTAGGGGGGGCATGGACCGAGCAGTACTTC. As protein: CASSLGGAWTEQYF.

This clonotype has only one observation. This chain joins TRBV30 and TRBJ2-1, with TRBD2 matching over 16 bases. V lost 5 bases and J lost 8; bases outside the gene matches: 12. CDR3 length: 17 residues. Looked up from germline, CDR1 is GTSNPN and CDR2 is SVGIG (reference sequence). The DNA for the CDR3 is TGTGCCTGGGCTTCCGGGACTAGCGGGAGGGCCTGGTATGAGCAGTTCTTC. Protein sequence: CAWASGTSGRAWYEQFF.

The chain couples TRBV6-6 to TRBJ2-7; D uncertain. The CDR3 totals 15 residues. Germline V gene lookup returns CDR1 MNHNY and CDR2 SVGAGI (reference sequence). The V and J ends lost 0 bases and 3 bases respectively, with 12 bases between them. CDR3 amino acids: CASSYSTGEVYEQYF. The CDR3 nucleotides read TGTGCCAGCAGTTACTCGACGGGTGAAGTCTACGAGCAGTACTTC.

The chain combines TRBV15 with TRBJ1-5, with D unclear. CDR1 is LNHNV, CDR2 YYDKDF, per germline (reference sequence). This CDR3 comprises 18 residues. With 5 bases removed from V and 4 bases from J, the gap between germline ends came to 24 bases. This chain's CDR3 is CATSPHWSGVVLNQPQHF. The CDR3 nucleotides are TGTGCCACCAGCCCCCACTGGTCCGGGGTGGTGCTTAATCAGCCCCAGCATTTT.

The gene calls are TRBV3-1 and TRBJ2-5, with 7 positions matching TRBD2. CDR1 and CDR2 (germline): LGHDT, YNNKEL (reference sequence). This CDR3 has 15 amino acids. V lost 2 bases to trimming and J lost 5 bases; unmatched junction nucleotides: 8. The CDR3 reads CASSQNSGGRETQYF. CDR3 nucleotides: TGTGCCAGCAGCCAAAACTCGGGAGGTCGGGAGACCCAGTACTTC.

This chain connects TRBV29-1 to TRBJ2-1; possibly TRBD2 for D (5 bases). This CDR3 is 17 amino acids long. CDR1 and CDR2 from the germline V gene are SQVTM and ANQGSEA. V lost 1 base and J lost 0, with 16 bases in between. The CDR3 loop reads CSVEAPFFTSSYNEQFF. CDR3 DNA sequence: TGCAGCGTTGAAGCTCCCTTTTTTACTAGCTCCTACAATGAGCAGTTCTTC.

In DNA form, the CDR3 reads TGTGCTAGTGGTTGGGGACAGGGTGGGGAGACCCAGTACTTC. Its protein product is CASGWGQGGETQYF. The chain employs TRBV12-5 and TRBJ2-5; TRBD1 aligns across 9 bases. Trimming took 4 bases from V and 5 from J; bases not matched to a gene: 5. This CDR3 spans 14 amino acids. Looked up from germline, CDR1 is LGHNT and CDR2 is FRNRAP.

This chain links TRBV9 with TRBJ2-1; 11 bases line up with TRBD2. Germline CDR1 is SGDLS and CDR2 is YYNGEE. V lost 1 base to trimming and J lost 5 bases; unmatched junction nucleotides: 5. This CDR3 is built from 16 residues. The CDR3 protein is CASSVSTSGGDNEQFF. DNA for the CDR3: TGTGCCAGCAGCGTATCAACTAGCGGGGGTGACAATGAGCAGTTCTTC.

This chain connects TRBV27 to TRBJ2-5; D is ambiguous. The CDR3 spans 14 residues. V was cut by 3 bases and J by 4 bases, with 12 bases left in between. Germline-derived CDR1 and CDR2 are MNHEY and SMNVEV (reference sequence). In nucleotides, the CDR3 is TGTGCCAGCAGTTTTTTCGGCCCTGGAGAGACCCAGTACTTC. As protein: CASSFFGPGETQYF.

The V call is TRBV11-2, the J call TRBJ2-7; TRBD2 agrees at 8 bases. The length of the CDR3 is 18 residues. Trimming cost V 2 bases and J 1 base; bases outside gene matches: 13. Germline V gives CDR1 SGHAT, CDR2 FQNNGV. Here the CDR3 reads CASSLFFQRELGSYEQYF. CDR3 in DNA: TGTGCCAGCAGCTTATTTTTCCAGCGGGAGCTCGGGTCCTACGAGCAGTACTTC.

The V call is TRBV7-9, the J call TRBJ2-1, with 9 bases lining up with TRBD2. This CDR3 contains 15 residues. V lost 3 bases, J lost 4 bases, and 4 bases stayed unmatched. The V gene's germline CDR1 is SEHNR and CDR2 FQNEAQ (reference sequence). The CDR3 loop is CASSFLAGIYNEQFF. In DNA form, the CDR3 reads TGTGCCAGCAGCTTCCTAGCGGGAATATACAATGAGCAGTTCTTC.

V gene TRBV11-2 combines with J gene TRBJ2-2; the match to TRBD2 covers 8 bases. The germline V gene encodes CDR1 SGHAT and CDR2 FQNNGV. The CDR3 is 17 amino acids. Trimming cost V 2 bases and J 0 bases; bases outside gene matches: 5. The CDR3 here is CASSLSRGRSNTGELFF. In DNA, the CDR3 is TGTGCCAGCAGCTTATCCCGCGGGAGGTCGAACACCGGGGAGCTGTTTTTT. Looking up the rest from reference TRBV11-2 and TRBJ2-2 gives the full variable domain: EAGVAQSPRYKIIEKRQSVAFWCNPISGHATLYWYQQILGQGPKLLIQFQNNGVVDDSQLPKDRFSAERLKGVDSTLKIQPAKLEDSAVYLCASSLSRGRSNTGELFFGEGSRLTVL.